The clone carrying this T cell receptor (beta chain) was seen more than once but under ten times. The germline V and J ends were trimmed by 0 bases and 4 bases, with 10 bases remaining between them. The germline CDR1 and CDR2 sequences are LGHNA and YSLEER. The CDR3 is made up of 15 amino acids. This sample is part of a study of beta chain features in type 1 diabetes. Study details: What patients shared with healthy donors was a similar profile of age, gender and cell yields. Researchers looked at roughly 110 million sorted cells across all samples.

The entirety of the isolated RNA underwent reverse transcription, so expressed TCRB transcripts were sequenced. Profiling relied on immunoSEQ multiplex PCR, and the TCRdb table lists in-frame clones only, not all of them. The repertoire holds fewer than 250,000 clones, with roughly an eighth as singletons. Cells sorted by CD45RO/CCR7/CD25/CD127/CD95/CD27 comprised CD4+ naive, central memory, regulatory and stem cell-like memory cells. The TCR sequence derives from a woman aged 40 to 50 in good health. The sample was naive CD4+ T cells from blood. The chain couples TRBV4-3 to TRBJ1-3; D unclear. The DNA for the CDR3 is TGCGCCAGCAGCCAAGATCAAGGCGGAGGAAACACCATATATTTT. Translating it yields CASSQDQGGGNTIYF.